This TCR beta chain was found in a study of vaccination effects on CD4 cells after COVID-19. Broader study findings: Vaccine- and infection-induced clones showed marked clonal contraction late following vaccination.

The ViraFEST assay expanded antigen-specific CD4+ T cells with viral peptide pools before sequencing. Having been cultured for around ten days, the cells underwent CD4+ T cell isolation. The person was diagnosed with PCR-confirmed SARS-CoV-2 infection between March and December 2020. Remarks on this clone: Its antigen is currently unknown.

The CDR3 spans 15 residues. Looked up from germline, CDR1 is SGHTA and CDR2 is FQGNSA. Trimming cost V 5 bases and J 7 bases; bases outside gene matches: 9. This table comes from immunoSEQ multiplex PCR, and its TCRdb copy is limited to in-frame clones, with some not included. The sample contains tens of thousands of clones, roughly 77% of which appear only once. This clonotype originated in a human donor who had a prior SARS-CoV-2 infection. The material was CD4+ T cells from PBMCs cultured with HIV peptides, obtained before COVID-19 vaccination. Specified subset: HIV-1 Nef peptide pool negative control/reference culture. The V call is TRBV7-2, the J call TRBJ2-3, with TRBD1 matching 10 bases. This chain's CDR3 is CASSHTTGQGYTQYF. As DNA, the CDR3 is TGTGCCAGCAGCCACACAACGGGACAGGGGTATACGCAGTATTTT.